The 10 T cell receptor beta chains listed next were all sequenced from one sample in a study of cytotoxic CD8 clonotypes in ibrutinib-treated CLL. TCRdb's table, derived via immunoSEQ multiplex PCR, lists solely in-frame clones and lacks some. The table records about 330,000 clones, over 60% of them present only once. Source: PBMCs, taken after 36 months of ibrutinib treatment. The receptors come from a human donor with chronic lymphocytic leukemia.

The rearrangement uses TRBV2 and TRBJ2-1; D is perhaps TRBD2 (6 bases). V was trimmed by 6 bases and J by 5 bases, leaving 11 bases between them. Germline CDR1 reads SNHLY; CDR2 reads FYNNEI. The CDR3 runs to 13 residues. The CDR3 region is CASRRDWNNEQFF. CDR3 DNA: TGTGCCAGCAGGAGGGACTGGAACAATGAGCAGTTCTTC.

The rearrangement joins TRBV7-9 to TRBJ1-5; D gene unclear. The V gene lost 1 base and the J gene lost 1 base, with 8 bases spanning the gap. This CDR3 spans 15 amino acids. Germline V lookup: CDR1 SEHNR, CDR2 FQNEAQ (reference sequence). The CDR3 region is CASSLGGRSNQPQHF. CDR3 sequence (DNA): TGTGCCAGCAGCTTAGGGGGTAGAAGCAATCAGCCCCAGCATTTT.

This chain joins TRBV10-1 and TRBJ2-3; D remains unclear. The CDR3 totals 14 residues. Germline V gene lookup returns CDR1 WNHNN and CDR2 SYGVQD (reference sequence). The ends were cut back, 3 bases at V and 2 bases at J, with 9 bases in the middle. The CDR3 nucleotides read TGCGCCAGCAGTGACTATGTTTCCACAGATACGCAGTATTTT. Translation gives CASSDYVSTDTQYF.

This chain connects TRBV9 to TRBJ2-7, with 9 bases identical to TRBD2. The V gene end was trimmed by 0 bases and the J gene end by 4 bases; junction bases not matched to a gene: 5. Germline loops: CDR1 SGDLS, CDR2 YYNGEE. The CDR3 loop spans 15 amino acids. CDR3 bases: TGTGCCAGCAGCGTAGCTCCGGCGGGAGGGTACGAGCAGTACTTC. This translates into CASSVAPAGGYEQYF.

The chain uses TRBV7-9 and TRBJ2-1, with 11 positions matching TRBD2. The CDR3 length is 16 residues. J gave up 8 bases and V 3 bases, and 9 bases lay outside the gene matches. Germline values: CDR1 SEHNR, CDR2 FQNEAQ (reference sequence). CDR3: CASSFPSGRSGYEQFF. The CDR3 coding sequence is TGTGCCAGCAGCTTCCCTAGCGGGAGGTCAGGCTATGAGCAGTTCTTC.

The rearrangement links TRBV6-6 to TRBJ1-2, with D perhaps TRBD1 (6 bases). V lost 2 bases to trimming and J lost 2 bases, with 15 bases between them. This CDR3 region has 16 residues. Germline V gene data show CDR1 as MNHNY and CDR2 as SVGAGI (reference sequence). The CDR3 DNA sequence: TGTGCCAGCAGTTACCCTAGATTTGACAGGAACTATGGCTACACCTTC. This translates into CASSYPRFDRNYGYTF.

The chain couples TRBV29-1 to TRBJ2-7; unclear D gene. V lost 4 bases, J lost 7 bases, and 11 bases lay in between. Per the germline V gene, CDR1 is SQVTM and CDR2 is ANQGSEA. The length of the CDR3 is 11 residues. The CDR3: CSVVLVGEQYF. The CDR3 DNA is TGCAGCGTTGTCCTGGTGGGTGAGCAGTACTTC.

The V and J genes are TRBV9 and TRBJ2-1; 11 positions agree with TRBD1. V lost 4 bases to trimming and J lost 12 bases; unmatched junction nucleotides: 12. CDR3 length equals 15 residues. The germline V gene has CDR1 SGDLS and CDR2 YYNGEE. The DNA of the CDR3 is TGTGCCAGCAGCCCAGAGGGACAGGGGGTGTGGGTGCAGTTCTTC. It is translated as CASSPEGQGVWVQFF.

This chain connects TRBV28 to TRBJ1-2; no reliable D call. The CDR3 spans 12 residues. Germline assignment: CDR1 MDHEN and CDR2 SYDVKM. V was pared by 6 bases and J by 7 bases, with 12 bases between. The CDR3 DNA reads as TGTGCCAGCAGCCTCACCGTGAGTGGCTACACCTTC. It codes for CASSLTVSGYTF.

In nucleotides, the CDR3 is TGTGCCAGCAGCTTTTCGGGGAACTATGGCTACACCTTC. It encodes CASSFSGNYGYTF. J is TRBJ1-2 and V is TRBV7-9, with unresolved D. The CDR3 runs 13 residues. Between the trimmed V and J ends, which lost 3 bases and 2 bases, there was a span of 7 bases. Germline values: CDR1 SEHNR, CDR2 FQNEAQ (reference sequence).